This T cell receptor (beta chain) was retrieved from a study of blood T cell repertoires in COVID-19. Overall study: Specimens from acute and convalescent COVID-19 originated in the United States, Italy and Spain.

Cohort 3 recovered donors had two negative PCRs, clearance, or symptom resolution. This CDR3 spans 15 amino acids. V gave up 1 base and J gave up 13 bases; unmatched junction bases: 12. CDR1 is LGHDT and CDR2 is YNNKEL in the germline V gene (reference sequence). Only in-frame clones appear in the TCRdb table, and some are missing; sequencing was by immunoSEQ multiplex PCR. Among 310,000 or so clones listed, about nine tenths were seen once. V and J are TRBV3-1 (or the pseudogene TRBV3-2) and TRBJ2-5; 10 bases align to TRBD2. The sample taken for sequencing was PBMCs or T cells enriched from blood (not recorded which). The TCR sequence derives from a middle-aged woman who had recovered from COVID-19. CDR3 sequence (DNA): TGTGCCAGCAGCCAAGTGGCGCCCAGCGGGGGGGCCTTGTACTTC. This sequence encodes CASSQVAPSGGALYF.